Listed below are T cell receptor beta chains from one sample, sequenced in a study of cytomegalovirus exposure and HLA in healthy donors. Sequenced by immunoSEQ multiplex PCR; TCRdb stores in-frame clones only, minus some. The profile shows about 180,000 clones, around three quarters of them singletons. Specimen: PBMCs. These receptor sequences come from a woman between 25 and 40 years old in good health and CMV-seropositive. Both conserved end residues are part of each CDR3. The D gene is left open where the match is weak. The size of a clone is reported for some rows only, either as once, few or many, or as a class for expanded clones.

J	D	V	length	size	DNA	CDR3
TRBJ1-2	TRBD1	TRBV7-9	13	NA	TGTGCCAGCAGACAAGACAGGGCTTCTGGCTACACCTTC	CASRQDRASGYTF
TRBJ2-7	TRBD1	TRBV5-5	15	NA	TGTGCCAGCAGCTTGTCCTCCGGCAGGGGGTACGAGCAGTACTTC	CASSLSSGRGYEQYF
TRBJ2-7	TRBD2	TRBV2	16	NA	TGTGCCAGCAGGGGGACTAGCGGTTCTAGCTCCTACGAGCAGTACTTC	CASRGTSGSSSYEQYF
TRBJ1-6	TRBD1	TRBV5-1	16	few	TGCGCCAGCAGCTTCGCGACAGGGTTGCGGAATTCACCCCTCCACTTT	CASSFATGLRNSPLHF
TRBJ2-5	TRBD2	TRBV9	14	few	TGTGCCAGCAGCGTTGGACTAGGCCAAGAGACCCAGTACTTC	CASSVGLGQETQYF
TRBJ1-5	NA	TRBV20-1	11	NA	TGCAGTGCTAGATCCGGTCAGCCCCAGCATTTT	CSARSGQPQHF
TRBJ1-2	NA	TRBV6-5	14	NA	TGTGCCACCTGCAACGGATTCGGGAACTATGGCTACACCTTC	CATCNGFGNYGYTF
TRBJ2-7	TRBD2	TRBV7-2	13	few	TGTGCCAGCAGCCTAGCGGGGGCCTACGAGCAGTACTTC	CASSLAGAYEQYF
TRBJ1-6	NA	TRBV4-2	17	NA	TGTGCCAGCAGCCAAAACACACAGGGCGGAAATAATTCACCCCTCCACTTT	CASSQNTQGGNNSPLHF
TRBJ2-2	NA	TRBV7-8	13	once	TGTGCCAGCCTTTCCACTCTATTCGGGGAGCTGTTTTTT	CASLSTLFGELFF
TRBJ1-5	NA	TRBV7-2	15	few	TGTGCCAGCAGCTTATCCCGAGGAGGCAATCAGCCCCAGCATTTT	CASSLSRGGNQPQHF
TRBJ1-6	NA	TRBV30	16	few	TGTGCCTGGACCCGAAAGGACAGTTCCTATAATTCACCCCTCCACTTT	CAWTRKDSSYNSPLHF
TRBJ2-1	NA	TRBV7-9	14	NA	TGTGCCAGCAGCCCGAGGGGGGGGGCCGACGAGCAGTTCTTC	CASSPRGGADEQFF
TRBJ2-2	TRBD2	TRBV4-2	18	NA	TGTGCCAGCAGCCAAGGTCTAGCGGGGGGGTTTAACACCGGGGAGCTGTTTTTT	CASSQGLAGGFNTGELFF
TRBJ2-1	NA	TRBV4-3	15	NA	TGCGCCAGCAGCCAAGATACACTAATATACAATGAGCAGTTCTTC	CASSQDTLIYNEQFF
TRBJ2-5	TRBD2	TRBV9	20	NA	TGTGCCAGCAGCGTAGGGGGTAGGGCTAGCGGGGGGGGACATCAAGAGACCCAGTACTTC	CASSVGGRASGGGHQETQYF
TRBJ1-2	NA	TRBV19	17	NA	TGTGCCAGTAGTATTAGGAGGGAGGTCCCGGGGGGCTATGGCTACACCTTC	CASSIRREVPGGYGYTF
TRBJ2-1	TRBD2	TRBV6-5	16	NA	TGTGCCAGCAGTTATAGGACTAGCGGGGGACGGAATGAGCAGTTCTTC	CASSYRTSGGRNEQFF
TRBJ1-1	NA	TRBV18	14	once	TGTGCCAGCTCACCATCAACAGGGTACACTGAAGCTTTCTTT	CASSPSTGYTEAFF
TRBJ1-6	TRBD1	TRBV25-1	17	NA	TGTGCCAGCAGTGCCAAAGGACAGGGAGTAAGAAATTCACCCCTCCACTTT	CASSAKGQGVRNSPLHF
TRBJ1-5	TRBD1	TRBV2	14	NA	TGTGCCAGCAGTGGGACAGGGGGAAGTCAGCCCCAGCATTTT	CASSGTGGSQPQHF
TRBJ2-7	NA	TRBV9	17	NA	TGTGCCAGCAGCGTAGCTGACCGGGGAGGGGGGCCCTACGAGCAGTACTTC	CASSVADRGGGPYEQYF
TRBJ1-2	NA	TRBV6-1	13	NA	TGTGCCAGCAGTGATACCGGACAGTACGGCTACACCTTC	CASSDTGQYGYTF
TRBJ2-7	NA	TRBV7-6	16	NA	TGTGCCAGCAGCTTAGAAGGGGGACCCCCGGTCCACGAGCAGTACTTC	CASSLEGGPPVHEQYF
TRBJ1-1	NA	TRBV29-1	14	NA	TGCAGCCTTGCAAGGGGCACCATGAACACTGAAGCTTTCTTT	CSLARGTMNTEAFF
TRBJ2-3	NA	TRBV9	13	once	TGTGCCAGCAGCGTAGGTGTGAGCGGTACGCAGTATTTT	CASSVGVSGTQYF
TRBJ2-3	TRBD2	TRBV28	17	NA	TGTGCCAGCAGTTTACCCAGCGGGGGGGACTACACAGATACGCAGTATTTT	CASSLPSGGDYTDTQYF
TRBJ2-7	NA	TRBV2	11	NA	TGTGCCAGCTCCTCCTCCTACGAGCAGTACTTC	CASSSSYEQYF
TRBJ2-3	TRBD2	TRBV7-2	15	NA	TGTGCCAGCAGCCCCCAGTCTAGCGGGGTAGGTACGCAGTATTTT	CASSPQSSGVGTQYF
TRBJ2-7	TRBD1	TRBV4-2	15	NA	TGTGCCAGCACTGAAGGGACAGACACCTTCTACGAGCAGTACTTC	CASTEGTDTFYEQYF
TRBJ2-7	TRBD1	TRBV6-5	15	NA	TGTGCCAGCAGTTACTCCGGGACAGGGGGATACGAGCAGTACTTC	CASSYSGTGGYEQYF
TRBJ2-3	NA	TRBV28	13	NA	TGTGCCAGCAGAGACAGTGCCCGCGGTACGCAGTATTTT	CASRDSARGTQYF
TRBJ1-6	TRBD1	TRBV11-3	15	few	TGTGCCAGCAGCGCCCGGGACAGTTTGAATTCACCCCTCCACTTT	CASSARDSLNSPLHF
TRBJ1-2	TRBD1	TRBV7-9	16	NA	TGTTCCAGCAGCTTCCCCGACAGGGGCGAAAACTATGGCTACACCTTC	CSSSFPDRGENYGYTF
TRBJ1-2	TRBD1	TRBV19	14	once	TGTGCCAGTAGTACCCCGGGACAGAGAGATGGCTACACCTTC	CASSTPGQRDGYTF
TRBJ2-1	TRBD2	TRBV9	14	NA	TGTGCCAGCAGTCTAAGCGGGGGCCTACATGAGCAGTTCTTC	CASSLSGGLHEQFF
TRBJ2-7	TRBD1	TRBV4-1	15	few	TGCGCCAGCAGCCAAGTCCCGACAGGGACCTACGAGCAGTACTTC	CASSQVPTGTYEQYF
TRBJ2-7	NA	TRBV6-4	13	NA	TGTGCCTGCCTGGGACAAGGAATCTACGAGCAGTACTTC	CACLGQGIYEQYF
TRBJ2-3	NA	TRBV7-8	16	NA	TGTGCCAGCAGCTGGGGTGTGGGGGCAGGCACAGATACGCAGTATTTT	CASSWGVGAGTDTQYF